These 4 T cell receptor beta chains share one sample of origin, sequenced in a study of T cell repertoires in cytomegalovirus infection. TCRdb passed the reads through MiXCR, listing each CDR3 protein once. The sample lists 680,000 or so distinct CDR3 sequences; around a third were seen once. For these TCRs, the target antigens are not known. The sequenced sample was cultured PBMCs, obtained from culture after CMV antigen stimulation. Every receptor here comes from a human donor in good health (CMV status not recorded). Some clones in this sample may be carry-over from other donors' samples.

The sample holds a few counts of this clonotype. V and J are TRBV15 and TRBJ1-5; D gene ambiguous. This CDR3 is 16 amino acids long. V lost 3 bases to trimming and J lost 4 bases, with 16 bases between them. Germline CDR1 LNHNV, CDR2 YYDKDF (reference sequence). The CDR3 sequence: CATSSTVEVGNQPQHF. The CDR3 coding sequence is TGTGCCACCAGCAGCACAGTGGAAGTGGGGAATCAGCCCCAGCATTTT.

This clonotype was seen a few times. The CDR3 protein is CASSRGGARRGEQFF. DNA of the CDR3: TGTGCCAGCAGCAGGGGGGGGGCTAGGCGGGGTGAGCAGTTCTTC. The V and J genes are TRBV7-2 and TRBJ2-1, with D maybe TRBD2 (7 bases). V lost 5 bases and J 9 bases, leaving 20 bases between the germline ends. The CDR3 has 15 amino acids. In germline, CDR1 is SGHTA, CDR2 FQGNSA.

This clonotype came up many times. The CDR3 coding sequence is TGTGCCAGCAGCTTAAGGCAGACTAGCTCCGAGCAGTACTTC. It yields the protein CASSLRQTSSEQYF. The gene calls are TRBV7-2 and TRBJ2-7; 7 nucleotides line up with TRBD2. The CDR3 consists of 14 residues. The V gene end was trimmed by 2 bases and the J gene end by 6 bases; junction bases not matched to a gene: 7. Germline assignment: CDR1 SGHTA and CDR2 FQGNSA. Using reference TRBV7-2 and TRBJ2-7 for the parts outside the CDR3, the full variable domain is GAGVSQSPSNKVTEKGKDVELRCDPISGHTALYWYRQSLGQGLEFLIYFQGNSAPDKSGLPSDRFSAERTGGSVSTLTIQRTQQEDSAVYLCASSLRQTSSEQYFGPGTRLTVT.

This rearrangement joins TRBV4-3 to TRBJ1-1, with a weak D call TRBD1 (6 bases). V shed 1 base and J shed 6 bases, with 21 bases lying between them. Germline V lookup: CDR1 LGHNA, CDR2 YSLEER. The CDR3 consists of 17 residues. Here the CDR3 reads CASSQVIPTGTGAEAFF. The CDR3 coding sequence is TGCGCCAGCAGCCAAGTTATCCCGACAGGCACTGGGGCTGAAGCTTTCTTT.